This TCR beta chain was sequenced for a study of PD-1 blockade in classical Hodgkin lymphoma. Study as a whole: A 3 mg/kg intravenous dose of nivolumab was received by patients every 2 weeks.

General study results and limits: Nivolumab initiated under 1 year post-ASCT led to patient exclusion. Repertoires differed for reasons still undefined, possibly disease activity or prior therapy. TCR diversity in CD4+, not CD8+, cells rose significantly by C4D1.

TCRdb's table, derived via immunoSEQ multiplex PCR, lists solely in-frame clones and lacks some. The sample has 27,000 or so clones; 60% to 85% are singletons. CDR1 and CDR2 (germline): MNHEY, SVGAGI. V shed 5 bases, J shed 7 bases, and the junction held 10 bases outside the gene matches. This CDR3 is built from 15 residues. No patient escaped relapse after autologous stem cell transplantation, and brentuximab vedotin exposure varied. Out of thawed PBMCs, magnetic negative selection purified CD4+ T cells. Concerning this clone: Its cognate antigen is unknown.

This specimen was CD4+ T cells from blood, taken at baseline. The sequence was obtained from a human donor with classical Hodgkin lymphoma. This rearrangement joins TRBV6-5 to TRBJ2-4; 8 positions match TRBD2. CDR3 in amino acids: CASSPLSGASNIQYF. CDR3 in DNA: TGTGCCAGCAGTCCACTTAGCGGGGCGTCGAACATTCAGTACTTC.